The T cell receptor beta chain described here comes from a study of T cell responses to AZD1222 COVID-19 vaccine. The CDR3 extends over 13 amino acids. The germline gives CDR1 SGDLS, CDR2 YYNGEE. Trimming removed 4 bases from V and 9 bases from J; junction bases left unmatched: 7. General study results and limits: It was only a handful of AZD1222 recipients who were seropositive at baseline.

Regarding this clone: As yet, its antigen is unknown.

Libraries were prepared by immunoSEQ multiplex PCR; TCRdb keeps only in-frame clonotypes and omits some of them. The data hold 95,000 to 100,000 clones, with 85% to 90% observed a single time. Material: peripheral blood, obtained on day 0 of AZD1222 vaccination. This sequence originates from an adult in good health. The chain combines TRBV9 with TRBJ2-1, with 7 bases that match TRBD2. CDR3 sequence reads: CASSFGGSPEQFF. The CDR3 DNA sequence: TGTGCCAGCAGCTTCGGGGGGTCTCCTGAGCAGTTCTTC.